The rows below give T cell receptor beta chains drawn from one sample of a study of blood T cell repertoires in COVID-19. The repertoire was sequenced with immunoSEQ multiplex PCR; TCRdb's copy has only in-frame clones and lacks some. The profile covers 250,000 or so clones, with roughly 82% appearing a single time and more than 2% taken by the ten largest. Sequenced: PBMCs or T cells enriched from blood (not recorded which). The receptors come from a woman aged 45-65 years who had recovered from COVID-19. Both conserved end residues are part of each CDR3. A D gene is named only where the DNA matches it firmly. Where a row states a size, it is once, few, many or the class of an expanded clone; other rows omit it.

TRBV5-1	TRBJ2-2	.	TRBD1	TGCGCCAGCAGCTTGTCTGGTGGGACAGGGGTCGCCTATCAAATTACCGGGGAGCTGTTTTTT	CASSLSGGTGVAYQITGELFF
TRBV18	TRBJ1-1	once	TRBD1	TGTGCCAGCTCACCCCAAACAGGGGGGACTGAAGCTTTCTTT	CASSPQTGGTEAFF
TRBV21-1	TRBJ2-2	once	.	TGTGCCAGCAGCCTAGGGCCGGGAGTTAGCACCGGGGAGCTGTTTTTT	CASSLGPGVSTGELFF
TRBV5-4	TRBJ1-3	.	.	TGTGCCAGCAGGGCCGGGGGGGCAGTTGGAAACACCATATATTTT	CASRAGGAVGNTIYF
TRBV30	TRBJ1-3	.	TRBD1	TGTGCCTGGAGTACGGGACAGATCTCTGGAAACACCATATATTTT	CAWSTGQISGNTIYF
TRBV5-1	TRBJ1-3	.	.	TGCGCCAGCAGCCGCGGGGAACCGAGCTCTGGAAACACCATATATTTT	CASSRGEPSSGNTIYF
TRBV27	TRBJ2-1	.	TRBD2	TGTGCCAGCAGTTCGCCGGGACTATTCGGGCATGAGCAGTTCTTC	CASSSPGLFGHEQFF
TRBV29-1	TRBJ2-7	.	.	TGCAGCGTGGGACATGGCGGCGAGCAGTACTTC	CSVGHGGEQYF
TRBV2	TRBJ2-5	.	.	TGTGCCAGCAGGGAGACTACAAACGAAGAGACCCAGTACTTC	CASRETTNEETQYF
TRBV7-2	TRBJ2-7	.	.	TGTGCCAGCAGCTTTATTGGGAAGGGGATAGGGGAGCAGTACTTC	CASSFIGKGIGEQYF
TRBV5-8	TRBJ1-4	.	.	TGTGCCAGCAGCTTGTGGGGGGGAAAAGAAGAAAAACTGTTTTTT	CASSLWGGKEEKLFF
TRBV7-2	TRBJ1-1	.	TRBD1	TGTGCCAGCAGCCTTACAGGGGGCGATGGAATGAACACTGAAGCTTTCTTT	CASSLTGGDGMNTEAFF